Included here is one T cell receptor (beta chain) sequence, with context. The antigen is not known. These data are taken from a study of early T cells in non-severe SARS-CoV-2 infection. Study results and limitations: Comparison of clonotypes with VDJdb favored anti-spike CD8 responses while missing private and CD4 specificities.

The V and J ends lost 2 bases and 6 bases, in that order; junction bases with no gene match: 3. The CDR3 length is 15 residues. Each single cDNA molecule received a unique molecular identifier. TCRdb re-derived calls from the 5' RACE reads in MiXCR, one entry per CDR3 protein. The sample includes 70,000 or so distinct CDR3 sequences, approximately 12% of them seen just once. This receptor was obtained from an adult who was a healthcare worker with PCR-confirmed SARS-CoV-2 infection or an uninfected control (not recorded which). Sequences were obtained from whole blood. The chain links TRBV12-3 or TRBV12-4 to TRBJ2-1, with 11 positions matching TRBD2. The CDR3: CASSLRLAGPNEQFF. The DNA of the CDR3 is TGTGCCAGCAGTTTAAGACTAGCGGGGCCCAATGAGCAGTTCTTC.